Listed here is a single T cell receptor beta chain. This clone was observed a handful of times. The antigen it binds to is not known. No base-level quality is on record; no much larger clone is a single base apart. Intraepithelial and lamina propria lymphocytes were isolated from graft specimens using dithiothreitol, EDTA incubations and collagenase D digestion. Bulk TCR-beta sequencing was performed on serial intestinal graft biopsy specimens collected as late as 600 days after transplant. Spanning cysteine to phenylalanine, the CDR3 consists of 14 amino acids. The retained sequence is limited to the CDR3, 42 bases, with the frame set at the first base. Trimming takes 2 bases from V and 6 bases from J, and the germline ends sit 10 bases apart. According to the germline V gene, CDR1 reads MNHEY and CDR2 reads SVGAGI. The sample originates from a study of graft-versus-host responses after intestinal transplantation (dated by TCRdb to the early 2020s). With regard to the full study: The transplants that recipients got were multivisceral, liver-intestinal, or isolated intestinal. Donor T cell macrochimerism was defined as a peak of at least 4% donor T cells among recipient peripheral blood mononuclear cells. To identify alloreactive clones, pre-transplant mixed lymphocyte reaction products were sequenced and then compared with unstimulated pre-transplant donor and recipient T cells. Bulk TCR-beta CDR3 sequencing was used to track graft-versus-host and host-versus-graft alloreactive T cell clones in the graft, circulation and bone marrow after intestinal transplantation. Rather than being sequenced by the commercial service, samples from a few later patients were sequenced in-house on an Illumina MiSeq and processed with MiXCR. The cohort enrolled fewer than 25 intestinal transplant recipients including one retransplant, and a few patients lacking pretransplant specimens were excluded. Every recipient was given anti-thymocyte globulin induction, followed by about three years of maintenance tacrolimus and steroids.

Summary of the overall study and its limitations: Early after transplant, declines in HvG clones were associated with peak levels of circulating GvH clones. The conclusions were limited by the relatively low number and heterogeneity of the intestinal transplant patients. In patients with donor T cell macrochimerism, the allografts had high GvH to HvG T cell clonal ratios. GvH clones were detected in recipient bone marrow, and some appeared earlier in ileal mucosa or blood, consistent with an intestinal mucosal origin.

Receptors were amplified or captured by the immunoSEQ multiplex PCR assay. High-throughput TCR-beta CDR3 sequencing of genomic DNA from most patients was performed by Adaptive Biotechnologies. As for the original processing: Adaptive's ImmunoSEQ software supplied the TCR sequencing data for 18 patients, while MiXCR and VDJtools were used to process a few other patients. CDR3 nucleotide sequences shared between donor and recipient were removed because the origin of such sequences could not be assigned. Alloreactive clones required at least 2-fold expansion over unstimulated cells and minimum CFSE-low frequency of 0.002% (template counts) or 0.001% (read counts). Mappable clones were those detected in sequenced pre-transplant spleen, lymph node, or MLR CFSE-low populations of the donor or recipient. The cumulative frequency of alloreactive clones was calculated as a percentage of all sequences, weighted by copy number. Sourced from immuneACCESS, this table was stored by TCRdb with only in-frame sequences that have V and J called. A share of the clones is absent; for the studies checked, an unresolved V gene accounts for under half, and the remainder has no known explanation. The V and J calls and clone size are taken from that table; D and trimming were inferred from the DNA. The sample data list fewer than 8,500 clones, and 75% of these were observed just once. About 13% of the sample is held by the ten biggest clonotypes.

The source is a human patient who received an intestinal transplant, so some T cells may come from the graft donor. The chain employs TRBV6-5 and TRBJ1-4; matching of 6 bases hints at TRBD1 as the D gene. This specimen was ileum tissue, taken about 230 days after intestinal transplant. The CDR3 is CASSYTQGHEKLFF. At the DNA level, the sequence is TGTGCCAGCAGTTACACCCAGGGGCATGAAAAACTGTTTTTT.